The 27 T cell receptor beta chains in this list originate from one sample, sequenced in a study of PD-1 blockade in classical Hodgkin lymphoma. Sequencing used immunoSEQ multiplex PCR; TCRdb keeps in-frame clones, though not all of them. Of fewer than 90,000 clones listed, 89% were seen once; the top ten hold under 25%. Brentuximab vedotin exposure varied among the patients, all of whom had relapsed after autologous stem cell transplantation. This sample comprised peripheral blood mononuclear cells (PBMCs), obtained at baseline. The receptors were sampled from a human donor with classical Hodgkin lymphoma.

The chain joins TRBV5-4 to TRBJ2-5; weak D call: TRBD1 (5 bases). Trimming cost V 1 base and J 3 bases, with 13 bases left between them. Germline lookup yields CDR1 SGHNT and CDR2 YYREEE (reference sequence). This CDR3 is 15 amino acids long. The DNA for the CDR3 is TGTGCCAGCAGCTTGATCGGCAAGGGGAAAGAGACCCAGTACTTC. Protein sequence: CASSLIGKGKETQYF.

J is TRBJ1-5 and V is TRBV19, with 7 nucleotides matching TRBD1. This CDR3 spans 15 amino acids. Per the germline V gene, CDR1 is LNHDA and CDR2 is SQIVND (reference sequence). The junction had 7 bases not matched to a gene; V was cut back by 2 bases and J by 6 bases. CDR3 nucleotide sequence: TGTGCCAGTAGTATATCGCTCAGGGGGACTCAGCCCCAGCATTTT. Protein sequence: CASSISLRGTQPQHF.

This chain links TRBV19 with TRBJ2-1; D unresolved. There are 16 residues in the CDR3. V shed 2 bases and J shed 10 bases, with 21 bases lying between them. CDR1 LNHDA and CDR2 SQIVND come from the germline V gene (reference sequence). CDR3 protein: CASSIIPRTRRAEQFF. The CDR3 DNA sequence: TGTGCCAGTAGTATAATCCCTAGAACACGACGAGCGGAGCAGTTCTTC.

The chain is built from TRBV7-4 and TRBJ2-7; D is perhaps TRBD2 (5 bases). This CDR3 has 18 amino acids. Germline CDR1 and CDR2: SGHVT and SQSDAQ. The V end lost 0 bases, the J end lost 8 bases, and 26 bases lay between the germline ends. The CDR3 loop reads CASSLAGDPIVRFCKQYF. The CDR3 nucleotides read TGTGCCAGCAGCTTAGCGGGAGATCCTATAGTTAGATTTTGCAAGCAGTACTTC.

CDR3 loop: CASSQDPWRYGYTF. The CDR3 nucleotides are TGTGCCAGCAGCCAAGATCCGTGGCGCTATGGCTACACCTTC. The rearrangement links TRBV14 to TRBJ1-2; D gene uncertain. Germline-derived CDR1 and CDR2 are SGHDN and FVKESK. CDR3 size: 14 residues. The V end lost 0 bases, the J end lost 4 bases, and 9 bases lay between the germline ends.

The CDR3: CASRGLAGGPDTGELFF. The DNA for the CDR3 is TGTGCCAGCAGGGGACTAGCGGGAGGTCCGGACACCGGGGAGCTGTTTTTT. The chain carries TRBV2 and TRBJ2-2, with 15 bases fitting TRBD2. The CDR3 totals 17 residues. Looked up from germline, CDR1 is SNHLY and CDR2 is FYNNEI. V lost 6 bases to trimming and J lost 3 bases; unmatched junction nucleotides: 5.

The chain uses TRBV4-1 and TRBJ2-7; possible D gene TRBD2, 5 bases. This CDR3 comprises 16 residues. Per germline, CDR1 MGHRA and CDR2 YSYEKL. Trimming took 4 bases from V and 5 from J, leaving 21 bases between them. This CDR3 is CASSLSPGGYSDEQYF. CDR3 bases: TGCGCCAGCAGCCTCTCCCCGGGCGGGTATAGCGACGAGCAGTACTTC.

The rearrangement uses TRBV2 and TRBJ2-2; weak D call: TRBD2 (6 bases). Per germline, CDR1 SNHLY and CDR2 FYNNEI. The length of the CDR3 is 15 residues. V dropped 6 bases and J dropped 2 bases, with 13 bases sitting between them. The CDR3 loop reads CASSPTGTNTGELFF. CDR3 DNA: TGTGCCAGCAGCCCCACCGGGACTAACACCGGGGAGCTGTTTTTT.

The sample holds one count of this clone. The genes are TRBV27 and TRBJ2-1, with a weak D call TRBD2 (6 bases). The CDR3 length is 15 residues. Germline assignment: CDR1 MNHEY and CDR2 SMNVEV (reference sequence). V dropped 3 bases and J dropped 2 bases, with 11 bases sitting between them. DNA for the CDR3: TGTGCCAGCAGTTTGGGCGGGATCCCCTACAATGAGCAGTTCTTC. It yields the protein CASSLGGIPYNEQFF.

This clone was counted many times. The chain combines TRBV5-4 with TRBJ1-1; possibly TRBD1 for D (6 bases). The CDR3 sequence is 15 residues long. Germline V gives CDR1 SGHNT, CDR2 YYREEE (reference sequence). V shed 0 bases and J shed 6 bases, with 15 bases lying between them. The CDR3 coding sequence is TGTGCCAGCAGCTTGGCGCGGGGAGCAGGGGCTGAAGCTTTCTTT. As protein: CASSLARGAGAEAFF.

The rearrangement uses TRBV29-1 and TRBJ1-2; the D is unclear. The V end was cut by 5 bases, the J end by 0 bases, with 10 bases between. There are 13 residues in the CDR3. The V gene's germline CDR1 is SQVTM and CDR2 ANQGSEA. CDR3 DNA: TGCAGCGTTCTGAGGGATTCTAACTATGGCTACACCTTC. The encoded protein is CSVLRDSNYGYTF.

The chain is built from TRBV2 and TRBJ1-5; 8 bases agree with TRBD1. This CDR3 is built from 17 residues. V was clipped by 4 bases and J by 1 base; unmatched bases: 9. The germline CDR1 and CDR2 sequences are SNHLY and FYNNEI. CDR3: CASSVSTGALSNQPQHF. Written as DNA, the CDR3 is TGTGCCAGCAGTGTCTCGACAGGGGCTCTGAGCAATCAGCCCCAGCATTTT. Supplemented by reference TRBV2 and TRBJ1-5, the full variable domain reads EPEVTQTPSHQVTQMGQEVILRCVPISNHLYFYWYRQILGQKVEFLVSFYNNEISEKSEIFDDQFSVERPDGSNFTLKIRSTKLEDSAMYFCASSVSTGALSNQPQHFGDGTRLSIL.

This chain connects TRBV7-2 to TRBJ1-1; the D is unclear. Germline V gene sequence: CDR1 SGHTA, CDR2 FQGNSA. V was shortened by 1 base and J by 5 bases, with 5 bases between the two germline ends. CDR3 size: 12 residues. DNA for the CDR3: TGTGCCAGCAGCTTAGGGTTAACTGAAGCTTTCTTT. This codes for CASSLGLTEAFF.

The chain uses TRBV10-3 and TRBJ1-1; D uncertain. V was clipped by 6 bases and J by 0 bases, with 11 bases between them. The CDR3 spans 14 residues. Per the germline V gene, CDR1 is ENHRY and CDR2 is SYGVKD. The CDR3 nucleotides read TGTGCCATCAGGGCGGCCGCCATGAACACTGAAGCTTTCTTT. Protein product: CAIRAAAMNTEAFF.

Only a few counts were recorded for this clone. The V call is TRBV2, the J call TRBJ2-3; D gene uncertain. Germline-derived CDR1 and CDR2 are SNHLY and FYNNEI. Trimming took off 4 bases at V and 0 bases at J, with 14 bases between the two ends. CDR3 length: 16 residues. The CDR3 DNA reads TGTGCCAGCAGTGTCTCCTCCGCCAAAAGCACAGATACGCAGTATTTT. Protein: CASSVSSAKSTDTQYF.

This chain links TRBV5-4 with TRBJ2-1; no definite D call. V was cut by 0 bases and J by 10 bases, with 5 bases left in between. Per germline, CDR1 SGHNT and CDR2 YYREEE (reference sequence). The CDR3 is made up of 11 amino acids. The chain's CDR3 is CASSLGSEQFF. The CDR3 nucleotides read TGTGCCAGCAGCTTGGGCAGCGAGCAGTTCTTC. The complete variable domain, with remaining parts taken from reference TRBV5-4 and TRBJ2-1, reads ETGVTQSPTHLIKTRGQQVTLRCSSQSGHNTVSWYQQALGQGPQFIFQYYREEENGRGNFPPRFSGLQFPNYSSELNVNALELDDSALYLCASSLGSEQFFGPGTRLTVL.

CDR3 DNA sequence: TGTGCACGGGGGCACCAGAACACTGAAGCTTTCTTT. Amino acid sequence: CARGHQNTEAFF. The J gene is TRBJ1-1, the V gene TRBV19; tentatively, D is TRBD1 (6 bases). This CDR3 region has 12 residues. Per the germline V gene, CDR1 is LNHDA and CDR2 is SQIVND (reference sequence).

The CDR3 reads CASSAKQILNTEAFF. The CDR3 DNA follows: TGCGCCAGCAGTGCCAAGCAGATCCTGAACACTGAAGCTTTCTTT. The rearrangement joins TRBV10-1 to TRBJ1-1, with D uncertain. In germline, CDR1 is WNHNN, CDR2 SYGVQD (reference sequence). Trimming removed 4 bases from V and 0 bases from J, with 12 bases in between. The length of the CDR3 is 15 residues.

Worth noting for this clone: One end of the junction varies from germline; a read error may be responsible. V gene TRBV5-6 combines with J gene TRBJ2-5; perhaps TRBD2 as D (5 bases). Germline V CDR1 and CDR2: SGHDT, YYEEEE. This CDR3 contains 14 residues. The CDR3 sequence is CASSLDPLSRGIDF. DNA of the CDR3: TGTGCCAGCAGCTTGGACCCGCTATCTCGAGGGATAGACTTC.

The chain couples TRBV28 to TRBJ1-1; D is possibly TRBD1 (5 bases). This CDR3 is 14 amino acids long. The V end was cut by 5 bases, the J end by 1 base, with 11 bases between. The V gene's germline CDR1 is MDHEN and CDR2 SYDVKM. CDR3 region: CASSRGDGNTEAFF. Written as DNA, the CDR3 is TGTGCCAGCAGTCGGGGGGACGGGAACACTGAAGCTTTCTTT.

The J gene is TRBJ1-1, the V gene TRBV7-2; D is unclear. The V gene's germline CDR1 is SGHTA and CDR2 FQGNSA. The CDR3 contains 12 residues. V dropped 5 bases and J dropped 11 bases, with 15 bases sitting between them. CDR3 loop: CASSPPVQSAFF. The CDR3 DNA follows: TGTGCCAGCAGCCCCCCGGTACAGAGTGCTTTCTTT.

The chain combines TRBV18 with TRBJ1-2, with a tentative D call TRBD1 (6 bases). The ends were cut back, 3 bases at V and 7 bases at J, with 12 bases in the middle. The CDR3 covers 13 residues. Germline lookup yields CDR1 KGHSH and CDR2 LQKENI. The CDR3 spells CASSPGGAGGYTF. The CDR3 region has the DNA TGTGCCAGCTCACCTGGGGGCGCGGGTGGCTACACCTTC.

This sequence joins TRBV7-2 and TRBJ1-4; TRBD1 might be the D (5 bases). V gave up 5 bases and J gave up 7 bases, with 26 bases separating them. The V gene's germline CDR1 is SGHTA and CDR2 FQGNSA. This CDR3 has 18 amino acids. CDR3 coding DNA: TGTGCCAGCAGCCGCTGGCGGGGGAGGGCGGTCATCTGTGAAAAACTGTTTTTT. Residues: CASSRWRGRAVICEKLFF.

The V gene is TRBV20-1, the J gene TRBJ2-7; D not certain. The germline gives CDR1 DFQATT, CDR2 SNEGSKA (reference sequence). The CDR3 sequence is 11 residues long. Trimming removed 3 bases at V and 0 bases at J, with 3 bases between. The CDR3 is CSARSSYEQYF. CDR3 coding DNA: TGCAGTGCTAGGAGCTCCTACGAGCAGTACTTC.

The chain uses TRBV5-6 and TRBJ1-1, with D uncertain. The germline CDR1 and CDR2 sequences are SGHDT and YYEEEE. This CDR3 comprises 14 residues. V lost 0 bases, J lost 0 bases, and 6 bases lay in between. The CDR3 DNA follows: TGTGCCAGCAGCTTGGGCACGCTGAACACTGAAGCTTTCTTT. It specifies CASSLGTLNTEAFF.

This clone appeared once. The gene calls are TRBV19 and TRBJ2-7; TRBD2 is a possible D gene (7 bases). V was shortened by 3 bases and J by 6 bases, with 12 bases between the two germline ends. Germline-derived CDR1 and CDR2 are LNHDA and SQIVND (reference sequence). This CDR3 comprises 13 residues. In DNA form, the CDR3 reads TGTGCCAGTAGTATCAACAGGGAGGGCGAGCAGTACTTC. The encoded protein is CASSINREGEQYF.

The chain carries TRBV4-1 and TRBJ1-2; D possibly corresponds to TRBD1 (5 bases). Trimming left V 5 bases short and J 4 bases short, with 14 bases between. Germline-derived CDR1 and CDR2 are MGHRA and YSYEKL. This CDR3 region has 14 residues. This CDR3 is CASSSPGGVYGYTF. In DNA, the CDR3 is TGCGCCAGCAGCTCCCCCGGGGGGGTCTATGGCTACACCTTC.